This T cell receptor beta chain was captured in a study of shared clonotypes between healthy human individuals. Measured with immunoSEQ multiplex PCR; TCRdb has only the in-frame clones, and not every one. The data show around 2,000,000 clones, over 85% seen once. Per the germline V gene, CDR1 is SGHTA and CDR2 is FQGNSA. This CDR3 is built from 14 residues. V was pared by 1 base and J by 6 bases, with 13 bases between. Concerning this clone: The antigen is not known.

Points from the study as a whole: On the whole, naive subsets had larger estimated richness than memory subsets had.

This clonotype was sampled from a man between 18 and 35 years old in good health. Source material: naive CD4+ T cells sorted from blood. The subset here: CD45RA+ positively selected. The chain combines TRBV7-2 with TRBJ2-7; no clear D. The CDR3 sequence is CASSLVVGNFEQYF. The CDR3 DNA follows: TGTGCCAGCAGCTTAGTAGTAGGAAACTTCGAGCAGTACTTC. Looking up the rest from reference TRBV7-2 and TRBJ2-7 gives the full variable domain: GAGVSQSPSNKVTEKGKDVELRCDPISGHTALYWYRQSLGQGLEFLIYFQGNSAPDKSGLPSDRFSAERTGGSVSTLTIQRTQQEDSAVYLCASSLVVGNFEQYFGPGTRLTVT.